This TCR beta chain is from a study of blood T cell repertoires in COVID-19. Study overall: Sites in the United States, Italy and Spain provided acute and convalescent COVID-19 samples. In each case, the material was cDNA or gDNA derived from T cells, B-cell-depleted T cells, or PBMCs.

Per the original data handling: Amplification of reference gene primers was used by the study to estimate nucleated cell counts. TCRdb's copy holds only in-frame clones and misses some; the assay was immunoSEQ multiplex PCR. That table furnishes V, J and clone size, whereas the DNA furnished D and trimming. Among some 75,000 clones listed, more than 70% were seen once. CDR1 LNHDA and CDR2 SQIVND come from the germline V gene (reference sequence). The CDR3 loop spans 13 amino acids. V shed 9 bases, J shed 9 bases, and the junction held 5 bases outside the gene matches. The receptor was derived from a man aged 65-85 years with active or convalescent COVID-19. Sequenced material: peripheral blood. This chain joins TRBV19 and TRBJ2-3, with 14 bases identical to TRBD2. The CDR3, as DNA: TGTGCCAGCCGACTAGCGGGAGGGGAGACGCAGTATTTT. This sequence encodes CASRLAGGETQYF.